The sequence of this T cell receptor beta chain was determined in a study of cytomegalovirus exposure and HLA in healthy donors. Germline loops: CDR1 SEHNR, CDR2 FQNEAQ (reference sequence). The CDR3 loop spans 12 amino acids. The V end lost 1 base, the J end lost 6 bases, and 7 bases lay between the germline ends. Notes on the study in general: What was likely a sequencing artifact was a cluster of highly shared sequence variants. Three chains linked to CMV were shown in vitro to be specific for CMV antigens.

The study ran its PCR with 60 Vbeta and 13 Jbeta primers. Sequencing used immunoSEQ multiplex PCR; TCRdb keeps in-frame clones, though not all of them. The data hold about 160,000 clones, with 65% to 85% observed a single time. In regard to this clone: The antigen is unknown.

The chain has TRBV7-9 and TRBJ2-7; unclear D gene. This clonotype was sampled from a young woman in good health and CMV-seropositive. Specimen: PBMCs. This CDR3 is CASSLVPGEQYF. The CDR3 region has the DNA TGTGCCAGCAGCTTAGTACCCGGCGAGCAGTACTTC.